This TCR beta chain was observed in a study of OX40 agonist ivuxolimab in advanced cancers. Study-level background: Recorded diagnoses for dose-escalation patients were hepatocellular carcinoma, melanoma, renal cell or head and neck cancer. From about 20 to 79 years was the age range, with a mean of about 56 years, and roughly 80% were male. Findings of the study overall: Researchers report that CD8+ T cells had, on average, more expanded clones than CD4+. The CD4+ and CD8+ T cells in the blood had expanded clonally by week 6 at 0.1 to 3.0 mg/kg.

From germline, CDR1 is SGDLS and CDR2 YYNGEE. The CDR3 extends over 18 amino acids. V lost 0 bases to trimming and J lost 0 bases; unmatched junction nucleotides: 4. Generated by immunoSEQ multiplex PCR, the TCRdb table keeps only in-frame clones and is missing some. Here the sample spans tens of thousands of clones, approximately 90% being singletons. In its sample, this clone was seen once. Its antigen is undetermined. Sequenced material: CD4+ or CD8+ T cells sorted from blood, taken in a trial of the OX40 agonist ivuxolimab. The source of this sequence is an adult with an advanced solid tumor such as melanoma, head and neck, liver or kidney cancer. The rearrangement joins TRBV9 to TRBJ2-6; 9 bases are shared with TRBD2. The CDR3 DNA follows: TGTGCCAGCAGCGTAGCTCTAGCGGGACTCTCTGGGGCCAACGTCCTGACTTTC. Protein: CASSVALAGLSGANVLTF.